This entry lists 13 T cell receptor beta chains sequenced from one sample in a study of blood T cell repertoires in COVID-19 (dated by TCRdb to the early 2020s). Library creation used the immunoSEQ multiplex PCR assay. As stored in TCRdb, this immuneACCESS dataset retains in-frame rearrangements with V and J assigned. A fraction of the clones does not appear; measured against another copy, unresolved V genes explain less than half of the discrepancy, and the remainder lacks a known reason. Counted in this sample were more than 250,000 clones; approximately 87% of them appeared once. The top ten clones comprise roughly 4.5% of the sample. Sequences were obtained from peripheral blood. These receptors all come from a man in his 60s who had recovered from COVID-19.

The V call is TRBV19, the J call TRBJ2-1, with 9 positions matching TRBD1. Germline-derived CDR1 and CDR2 are LNHDA and SQIVND (reference sequence). The V and J ends lost 1 base and 6 bases, in that order; junction bases with no gene match: 4. This CDR3 contains 15 residues. The CDR3 DNA reads as TGTGCCAGTAGTATAGGGACAGGGGTCGGCAATGAGCAGTTCTTC. Encoded protein: CASSIGTGVGNEQFF.

This clone was detected a few times. The J gene is TRBJ2-1, the V gene TRBV11-2; 8 bases map to TRBD1. The length of the CDR3 is 14 residues. The J segment lost 5 bases and the V segment lost 5 bases, leaving 5 bases of the junction unmatched. Germline CDR1 SGHAT, CDR2 FQNNGV. The CDR3 coding sequence is TGTGCCAGCAGCCCGGACAGGGTCCACAATGAGCAGTTCTTC. Its translation: CASSPDRVHNEQFF.

The chain carries TRBV28 and TRBJ1-6; 8 bases line up with TRBD1. The CDR3 loop spans 15 amino acids. V gave up 3 bases and J gave up 5 bases; unmatched junction bases: 3. Germline assignment: CDR1 MDHEN and CDR2 SYDVKM. CDR3 in amino acids: CASSFAGGNNSPLHF. The CDR3 region has the DNA TGTGCCAGCAGTTTCGCAGGGGGCAATAATTCACCCCTCCACTTT.

The chain recombines TRBV7-9 with TRBJ2-1; a possible D gene is TRBD2 (6 bases). V shed 2 bases and J shed 5 bases, with 10 bases lying between them. Looked up from germline, CDR1 is SEHNR and CDR2 is FQNEAQ (reference sequence). The CDR3 length is 14 residues. The chain's CDR3 is CASSLNLADNEQFF. CDR3 coding DNA: TGTGCCAGCAGCTTAAACTTAGCGGACAATGAGCAGTTCTTC.

Note on this clone: Other DNA variants within this sample encode the same CDR3. The V call is TRBV12-3 or TRBV12-4, the J call TRBJ1-1; D unresolved. The CDR3 is made up of 12 amino acids. The V end lost 2 bases, the J end lost 4 bases, and 5 bases lay between the germline ends. The CDR3 DNA follows: TGTGCCAGCAGTTTAAGAGGCACTGAAGCTTTCTTT. This sequence encodes CASSLRGTEAFF.

This clone was seen more than once but under ten times. The chain links TRBV2 to TRBJ2-4; 10 positions agree with TRBD1. This CDR3 spans 17 amino acids. Trimming cost V 6 bases and J 3 bases; bases outside gene matches: 11. Germline loops: CDR1 SNHLY, CDR2 FYNNEI. The CDR3 protein is CASRTLRDRGNKNIQYF. The CDR3 DNA sequence: TGTGCCAGCAGGACCCTCCGGGACAGGGGAAACAAAAACATTCAGTACTTC.

This clone was counted a few times. V is TRBV7-3 and J is TRBJ2-2; the match to TRBD1 covers 11 bases. CDR3 size: 17 residues. From germline, CDR1 is SGHTA and CDR2 FQGTGA. V shed 0 bases and J 4 bases; nucleotides not matched to a gene: 4. Here the CDR3 DNA reads TGTGCCAGCAGCTTAACCCGGGACAGGGGGACCACCGGGGAGCTGTTTTTT. Residues: CASSLTRDRGTTGELFF.

This chain uses TRBV21-1 with TRBJ1-1; the table names TRBD1, a call not compared with the DNA. TRBV21-1 is classified as a pseudogene. CDR3 length: 14 amino acids. The CDR3 spells CASSKVGGDREAFF. In DNA form, the CDR3 reads TGTGCCAGCAGCAAAGTTGGGGGCGACAGGGAAGCTTTCTTT.

J is TRBJ1-5 and V is TRBV18; D is possibly TRBD1 (6 bases). The ends were cut back, 4 bases at V and 7 bases at J, with 11 bases in the middle. The CDR3 runs to 13 residues. Germline CDR1 reads KGHSH; CDR2 reads LQKENI. The CDR3 is CASSRGGEQPQHF. The CDR3 nucleotides read TGTGCCAGCTCACGAGGGGGGGAACAGCCCCAGCATTTT.

The chain is built from TRBV5-1 and TRBJ2-1, with TRBD1 matching over 8 bases. Germline V gives CDR1 SGHRS, CDR2 YFSETQ. J lost 4 bases, V lost 0 bases, and 6 bases had no gene match. This CDR3 is built from 16 residues. In nucleotides, the CDR3 is TGCGCCAGCAGCTTGGGTCCAGGACAGGGTTACAATGAGCAGTTCTTC. Its translation is CASSLGPGQGYNEQFF.

The V gene is TRBV6-5, the J gene TRBJ1-3; unclear D gene. The V and J ends lost 0 bases and 2 bases respectively, with 8 bases between them. This CDR3 has 15 amino acids. Germline CDR1 MNHEY, CDR2 SVGAGI. CDR3 residues: CASSYSKIAGNTIYF. The CDR3, as DNA: TGTGCCAGCAGTTACTCGAAGATAGCTGGAAACACCATATATTTT.

The V gene is TRBV5-1, the J gene TRBJ1-3; 7 positions match TRBD1. Trimming cost V 4 bases and J 0 bases; bases outside gene matches: 13. The CDR3 is 18 residues long. Germline values: CDR1 SGHRS, CDR2 YFSETQ. CDR3 protein: CASSPRPGTETSGNTIYF. In nucleotides, the CDR3 is TGCGCCAGCAGCCCGCGTCCCGGGACAGAGACCTCTGGAAACACCATATATTTT.

This clone was recorded only once. CDR3 DNA: TGTGCCAGCAAGGACAGGGCCACATTCCCCCTCCACTTT. Its translation: CASKDRATFPLHF. The chain couples TRBV6-5 to TRBJ1-6; 8 positions match TRBD1. The CDR3 covers 13 residues. The trim removed 7 bases at V and 13 bases at J, leaving 9 bases unmatched. Germline CDR1 reads MNHEY; CDR2 reads SVGAGI.